The source of this TCR beta chain is a study of long-term antiretroviral therapy in people with HIV. The J segment lost 1 base and the V segment lost 5 bases, leaving 5 bases of the junction unmatched. Germline CDR1 and CDR2: LNHDA and SQIVND (reference sequence). This CDR3 comprises 14 residues. At the survey level, the v3.0 immunoSEQ assay was run. Generated by immunoSEQ multiplex PCR, the TCRdb table keeps only in-frame clones and is missing some. Of tens of thousands of clones in the sample, just over 85% were seen once. Donors each had at least one pre-ART PBMC sample and at least two post-ART ones. Findings of the study overall: HIV repertoires spanned narrower CDR3 length ranges than controls.

Turning to this clone: Its antigen remains unidentified.

This chain links TRBV19 with TRBJ2-7, with 7 positions matching TRBD1. This receptor was obtained from a man aged 30-40 years with HIV. Sequenced here: unsorted PBMCs, sampled more than 4.4 years after starting antiretroviral therapy. Here the CDR3 DNA reads TGTGCCAGTAGTCTCGGACAGGCGTCCTACGAGCAGTACTTC. Translation gives CASSLGQASYEQYF.